This TCR beta chain was recorded in a study of CD8 T cells in ankylosing spondylitis. TCRdb itself ran the 5' RACE reads through MiXCR, one entry per CDR3 protein. The sample has around 340,000 distinct CDR3 sequences; roughly 14% are singletons. V lost 4 bases and J lost 4, with 12 bases in between. The length of the CDR3 is 14 residues. Per germline, CDR1 SGHRS and CDR2 YFSETQ. The clonotype comes from a male donor with ankylosing spondylitis or in good health (not recorded which). This chain connects TRBV5-1 to TRBJ2-1; D possibly matches TRBD1 or TRBD2 (5 bases each). The sample taken for sequencing was blood, either unsorted or a sorted T cell fraction (not recorded which). CDR3 nucleotide sequence: TGCGCCAGCAGCCGGGACCCCCAATACAATGAGCAGTTCTTC. Its protein product is CASSRDPQYNEQFF. Based on the CDR3 plus reference TRBV5-1 and TRBJ2-1, the full variable domain is KAGVTQTPRYLIKTRGQQVTLSCSPISGHRSVSWYQQTPGQGLQFLFEYFSETQRNKGNFPGRFSGRQFSNSRSEMNVSTLELGDSALYLCASSRDPQYNEQFFGPGTRLTVL.